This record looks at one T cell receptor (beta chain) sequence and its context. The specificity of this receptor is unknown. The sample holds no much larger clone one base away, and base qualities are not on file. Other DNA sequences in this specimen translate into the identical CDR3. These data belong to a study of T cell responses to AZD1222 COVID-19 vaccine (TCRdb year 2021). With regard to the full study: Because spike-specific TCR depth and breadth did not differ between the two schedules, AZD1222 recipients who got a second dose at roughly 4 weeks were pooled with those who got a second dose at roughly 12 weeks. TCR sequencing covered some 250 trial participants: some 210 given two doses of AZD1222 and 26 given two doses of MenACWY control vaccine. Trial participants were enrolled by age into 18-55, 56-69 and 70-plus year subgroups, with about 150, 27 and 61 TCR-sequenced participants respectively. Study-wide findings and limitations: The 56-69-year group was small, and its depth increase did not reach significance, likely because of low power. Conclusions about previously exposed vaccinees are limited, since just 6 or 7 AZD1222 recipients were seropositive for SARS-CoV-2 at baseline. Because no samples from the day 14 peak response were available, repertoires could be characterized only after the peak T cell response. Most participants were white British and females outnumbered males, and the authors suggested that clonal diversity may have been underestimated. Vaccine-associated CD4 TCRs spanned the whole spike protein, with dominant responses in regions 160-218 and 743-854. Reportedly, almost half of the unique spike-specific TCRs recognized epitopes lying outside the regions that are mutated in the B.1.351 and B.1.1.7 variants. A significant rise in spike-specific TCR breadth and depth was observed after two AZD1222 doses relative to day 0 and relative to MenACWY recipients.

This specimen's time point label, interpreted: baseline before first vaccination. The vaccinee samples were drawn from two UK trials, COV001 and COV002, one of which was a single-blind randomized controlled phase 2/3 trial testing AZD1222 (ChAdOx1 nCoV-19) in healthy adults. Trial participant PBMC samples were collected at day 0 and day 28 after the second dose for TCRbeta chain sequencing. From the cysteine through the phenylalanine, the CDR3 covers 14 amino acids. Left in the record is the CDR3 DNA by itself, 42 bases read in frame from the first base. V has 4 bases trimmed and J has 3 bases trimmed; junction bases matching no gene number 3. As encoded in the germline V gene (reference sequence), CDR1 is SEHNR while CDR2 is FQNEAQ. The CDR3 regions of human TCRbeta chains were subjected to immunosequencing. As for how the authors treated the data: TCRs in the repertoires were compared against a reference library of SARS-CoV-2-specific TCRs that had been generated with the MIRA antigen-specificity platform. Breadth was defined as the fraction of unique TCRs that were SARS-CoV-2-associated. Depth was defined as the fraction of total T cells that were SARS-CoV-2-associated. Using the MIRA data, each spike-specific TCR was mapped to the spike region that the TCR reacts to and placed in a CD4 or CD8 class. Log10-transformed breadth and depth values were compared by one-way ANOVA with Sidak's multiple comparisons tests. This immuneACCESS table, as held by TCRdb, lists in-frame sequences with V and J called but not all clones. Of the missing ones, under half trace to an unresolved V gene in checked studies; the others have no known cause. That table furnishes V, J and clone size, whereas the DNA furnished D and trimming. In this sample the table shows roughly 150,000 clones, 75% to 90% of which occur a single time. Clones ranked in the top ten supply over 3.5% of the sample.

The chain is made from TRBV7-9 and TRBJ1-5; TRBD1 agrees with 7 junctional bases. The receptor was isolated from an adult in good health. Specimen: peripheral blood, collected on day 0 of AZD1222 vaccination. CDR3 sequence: CASSSGQVNQPQHF. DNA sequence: TGTGCCAGCAGCTCCGGACAGGTCAATCAGCCCCAGCATTTT.